Shown below are 22 T cell receptor beta chains from a single sample sequenced in a study of shared clonotypes between healthy human individuals. Libraries were prepared by immunoSEQ multiplex PCR; TCRdb keeps only in-frame clonotypes and omits some of them. The sample shows about 2.3 million clones, about 92% of them seen only once. The specimen was naive CD4+ T cells from PBMCs. Subset reported: CD45RA+ positively selected. The receptors shown here come from a man between 18 and 35 years old in good health. Some clones in this sample may be carry-over from other donors' samples.

CDR3 sequence reads: CASSQDLRSNEQFF. The CDR3 nucleotides read TGCGCCAGCAGCCAAGATCTCCGAAGCAATGAGCAGTTCTTC. This sequence joins TRBV4-3 and TRBJ2-1, with D uncertain. From germline, CDR1 is LGHNA and CDR2 YSLEER. The CDR3 has 14 residues. Between the trimmed V and J ends, which lost 0 bases and 6 bases, there was a span of 9 bases.

The V gene is TRBV30, the J gene TRBJ1-5, with 8 bases identical to TRBD1. Germline lookup yields CDR1 GTSNPN and CDR2 SVGIG (reference sequence). This CDR3 spans 14 amino acids. V dropped 3 bases and J dropped 5; count of bases not matched to a gene: 6. This CDR3 reads CAWSQTGGYQPQHF. CDR3 DNA: TGTGCCTGGAGCCAAACAGGGGGATATCAGCCCCAGCATTTT. Filled out from reference TRBV30 and TRBJ1-5, the complete variable domain reads SQTIHQWPATLVQPVGSPLSLECTVEGTSNPNLYWYRQAAGRGLQLLFYSVGIGQISSEVPQNLSASRPQDRQFILSSKKLLLSDSGFYLCAWSQTGGYQPQHFGDGTRLSIL.

The rearrangement joins TRBV19 to TRBJ2-2, with D tentatively TRBD2 (7 bases). Per the germline V gene, CDR1 is LNHDA and CDR2 is SQIVND (reference sequence). Trimming stripped 3 bases from V and 3 bases from J, with 20 bases between. The CDR3 has 18 amino acids. The CDR3 bases are TGTGCCAGTAGTATCCCCTGGGACAAGCGGGATTACACCGGGGAGCTGTTTTTT. It translates to CASSIPWDKRDYTGELFF.

This clone occurred once. Other DNA sequences from this sample encode an identical CDR3 as well. The J gene is TRBJ2-7, the V gene TRBV28, with D possibly called TRBD1 or TRBD2 (5 bases each). This CDR3 is 14 amino acids long. CDR1 is MDHEN, CDR2 SYDVKM, per germline. V was clipped by 5 bases and J by 2 bases, with 13 bases between them. CDR3 DNA: TGTGCCAGCAGTCCCCGGGGCGGGCCCTACGAGCAGTACTTC. Amino acids: CASSPRGGPYEQYF.

The chain links TRBV4-3 to TRBJ1-2, with 8 bases matching TRBD1. The V gene end was trimmed by 6 bases and the J gene end by 4 bases; junction bases not matched to a gene: 7. CDR3 length: 14 amino acids. Germline CDR1 and CDR2: LGHNA and YSLEER. CDR3 amino acids: CASSPGQGGYGYTF. The CDR3 DNA reads as TGCGCCAGCAGTCCCGGACAGGGTGGCTATGGCTACACCTTC.

The count of this clone is one. This chain uses TRBV7-2 with TRBJ2-1; unclear D gene. This CDR3 comprises 13 residues. V lost 3 bases and J 4 bases, leaving 7 bases between the germline ends. Germline V gene sequence: CDR1 SGHTA, CDR2 FQGNSA. The CDR3, as DNA: TGTGCCAGCAGCTTTCCCGGTTACAATGAGCAGTTCTTC. Residues: CASSFPGYNEQFF.

This clone occurred once. This chain links TRBV18 with TRBJ2-2; 7 positions match TRBD1. The CDR3 runs to 18 residues. Germline CDR1 reads KGHSH; CDR2 reads LQKENI. V shed 3 bases, J shed 0 bases, and the junction held 10 bases outside the gene matches. DNA of the CDR3: TGTGCCAGCTCACCGTGGGAATGGACAGGTTCGAACACCGGGGAGCTGTTTTTT. The encoded protein is CASSPWEWTGSNTGELFF.

The chain carries TRBV29-1 and TRBJ2-1; TRBD1 aligns across 9 bases. The trim removed 3 bases at V and 13 bases at J, leaving 4 bases unmatched. Germline-derived CDR1 and CDR2 are SQVTM and ANQGSEA. The CDR3 contains 11 residues. The CDR3 region has the DNA TGCAGCGTTGATGAGGGACAGGGACAGTTCTTC. The encoded protein is CSVDEGQGQFF.

The chain recombines TRBV19 with TRBJ2-7; possible D gene TRBD1, 5 bases. Deletions cut 2 bases from V and 3 bases from J, with 14 bases between. Germline V gene sequence: CDR1 LNHDA, CDR2 SQIVND (reference sequence). The CDR3 totals 15 residues. Here the CDR3 reads CASSIQGGADYEQYF. In DNA, the CDR3 is TGTGCCAGTAGTATACAGGGTGGGGCAGACTACGAGCAGTACTTC.

Comment on this clone: Other DNA sequences in the same sample also yield this CDR3. The chain employs TRBV5-1 and TRBJ2-5; no definite D call. Per germline, CDR1 SGHRS and CDR2 YFSETQ. The CDR3 contains 13 residues. Trimming removed 0 bases from V and 5 bases from J, with 8 bases in between. The CDR3 loop is CASSLGPSETQYF. Here the CDR3 DNA reads TGCGCCAGCAGCTTGGGGCCGTCGGAGACCCAGTACTTC.

The J gene is TRBJ2-7, the V gene TRBV5-1; weak D call: TRBD2 (6 bases). The CDR3 is 16 amino acids. The V gene lost 1 base and the J gene lost 2 bases, with 16 bases spanning the gap. Germline CDR1 reads SGHRS; CDR2 reads YFSETQ. DNA for the CDR3: TGCGCCAGCAGCTTGCTCTCGCCTAGCGAGCCCTACGAGCAGTACTTC. Translation: CASSLLSPSEPYEQYF.

The J gene is TRBJ2-6, the V gene TRBV12-2. TRBV12-2 is described as a pseudogene. The CDR3 totals 17 residues. CDR3 nucleotide sequence: TGTGCAAGTCGCCTATGGGACCGACCTTCTGGGGCCAACGTCCTGACTTTC. It yields the protein CASRLWDRPSGANVLTF.

The chain has TRBV6-5 and TRBJ2-1; TRBD2 matches 8 bases. J was trimmed by 15 bases and V by 4 bases; bases with no gene match: 8. The CDR3 runs 12 residues. Germline CDR1 MNHEY, CDR2 SVGAGI. CDR3 DNA: TGTGCCAGCAGTTCGCCGGGACTAGACCTGTTCTTC. Translating gives CASSSPGLDLFF.

This chain uses TRBV5-1 with TRBJ2-3; D is undetermined. V was shortened by 5 bases and J by 3 bases, with 10 bases between the two germline ends. The CDR3 is made up of 13 amino acids. Germline CDR1 and CDR2: SGHRS and YFSETQ. The CDR3 is CASRSFETDTQYF. The CDR3 DNA reads TGCGCCAGCAGAAGTTTTGAGACAGATACGCAGTATTTT.

This rearrangement joins TRBV6-4 to TRBJ1-2; maybe TRBD1 (6 bases). The CDR3 runs to 15 residues. V was shortened by 5 bases and J by 2 bases, with 15 bases between the two germline ends. Germline V CDR1 and CDR2: MRHNA, SNTAGT. In DNA form, the CDR3 reads TGTGCCAGCAGTCTAGGAACAGGGCCCAACTATGGCTACACCTTC. It yields the protein CASSLGTGPNYGYTF.

This chain connects TRBV25-1 to TRBJ1-3, with 8 bases identical to TRBD1. Germline trimming cut 6 bases from V and 3 bases from J; bases unmatched to any gene: 7. Germline V gene data show CDR1 as MGHDK and CDR2 as SYGVNS. This CDR3 has 15 amino acids. CDR3 nucleotide sequence: TGTGCCAGCAGCCAGGGGGCAGTAAGTGGAAACACCATATATTTT. It translates to CASSQGAVSGNTIYF.

The chain recombines TRBV28 with TRBJ1-5; no reliable D call. This CDR3 spans 14 amino acids. Deletions cut 2 bases from V and 8 bases from J, with 13 bases between. The germline V gene has CDR1 MDHEN and CDR2 SYDVKM. CDR3 DNA: TGTGCCAGCAGTTTACGGGAGCGTGGGGAGCCCCAGCATTTT. As protein: CASSLRERGEPQHF. Full variable domain (missing parts from reference TRBV28 and TRBJ1-5): DVKVTQSSRYLVKRTGEKVFLECVQDMDHENMFWYRQDPGLGLRLIYFSYDVKMKEKGDIPEGYSVSREKKERFSLILESASTNQTSMYLCASSLRERGEPQHFGDGTRLSIL.

This clone was detected only once. V and J are TRBV11-2 and TRBJ2-7; the D gene is possibly TRBD1 (6 bases). V lost 5 bases and J lost 1, with 18 bases in between. Germline V lookup: CDR1 SGHAT, CDR2 FQNNGV. CDR3 length: 16 amino acids. The CDR3, as DNA: TGTGCCAGCAGCCCAGCTAGGAGCAGGGGATCCTACGAGCAGTACTTC. Protein: CASSPARSRGSYEQYF. The full variable domain, rest sourced from reference TRBV11-2 and TRBJ2-7, is EAGVAQSPRYKIIEKRQSVAFWCNPISGHATLYWYQQILGQGPKLLIQFQNNGVVDDSQLPKDRFSAERLKGVDSTLKIQPAKLEDSAVYLCASSPARSRGSYEQYFGPGTRLTVT.

J is TRBJ1-2 and V is TRBV28; D call uncertain. With 4 bases removed from V and 3 bases from J, the gap between germline ends came to 18 bases. Looked up from germline, CDR1 is MDHEN and CDR2 is SYDVKM. The CDR3 sequence is 16 residues long. CDR3 sequence: CASSSSRGPVDYGYTF. Written as DNA, the CDR3 is TGTGCCAGCAGTTCGAGTCGTGGCCCAGTGGACTATGGCTACACCTTC.

The V call is TRBV11-3, the J call TRBJ2-2; D unclear. This CDR3 is built from 14 residues. V was pared by 5 bases and J by 3 bases, with 10 bases between. CDR1 and CDR2 (germline): SGHNT, YENEEA. CDR3 nucleotide sequence: TGTGCCAGCAGCGCCACCAGGTACACCGGGGAGCTGTTTTTT. It translates to CASSATRYTGELFF.

The chain joins TRBV6-5 to TRBJ1-1; TRBD1 aligns across 8 bases. V lost 5 bases to trimming and J lost 4 bases; unmatched junction nucleotides: 3. The CDR3 sequence is 13 residues long. Germline CDR1 reads MNHEY; CDR2 reads SVGAGI. CDR3: CASSNRGVTEAFF. CDR3 DNA sequence: TGTGCCAGCAGTAACAGGGGGGTCACTGAAGCTTTCTTT.

This clone was seen a handful of times. Different DNA sequences within this sample yield the same CDR3. The rearrangement uses TRBV6-4 and TRBJ1-2, with D unresolved. V lost 1 base, J lost 8 bases, and 5 bases lay in between. This CDR3 is 11 amino acids long. Germline lookup yields CDR1 MRHNA and CDR2 SNTAGT. The DNA for the CDR3 is TGTGCCAGCAGTGACTTGAGGGGCTACACCTTC. Protein: CASSDLRGYTF.